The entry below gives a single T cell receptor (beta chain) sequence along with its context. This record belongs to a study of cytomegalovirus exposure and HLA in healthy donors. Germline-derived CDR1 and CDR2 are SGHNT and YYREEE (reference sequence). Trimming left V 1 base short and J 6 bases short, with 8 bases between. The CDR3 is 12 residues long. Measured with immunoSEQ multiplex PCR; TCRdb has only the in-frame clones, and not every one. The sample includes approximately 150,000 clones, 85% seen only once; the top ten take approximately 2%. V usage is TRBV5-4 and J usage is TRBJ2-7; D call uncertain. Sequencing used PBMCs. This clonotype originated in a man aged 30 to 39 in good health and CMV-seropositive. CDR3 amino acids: CASSLRASEQYF. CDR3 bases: TGTGCCAGCAGCTTGCGAGCATCCGAGCAGTACTTC.